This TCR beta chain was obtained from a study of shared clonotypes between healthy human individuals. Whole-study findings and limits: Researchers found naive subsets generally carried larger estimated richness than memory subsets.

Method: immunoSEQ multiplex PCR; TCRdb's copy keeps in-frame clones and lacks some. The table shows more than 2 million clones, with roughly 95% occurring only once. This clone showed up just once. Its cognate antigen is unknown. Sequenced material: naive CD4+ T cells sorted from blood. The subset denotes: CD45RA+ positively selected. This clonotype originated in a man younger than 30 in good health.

The CDR3 loop is CASSQAPQGYYEQYF. Written as DNA, the CDR3 is TGCGCCAGCAGCCAAGCTCCGCAGGGATACTACGAGCAGTACTTC. The V and J genes are TRBV4-3 and TRBJ2-7; a weak D match, TRBD1 (5 bases). V was cut by 1 base and J by 3 bases, with 13 bases left in between. Germline V lookup: CDR1 LGHNA, CDR2 YSLEER. This CDR3 has 15 residues.